This TCR beta chain stems from a study of Graves' ophthalmopathy and Graves' hyperthyroidism (dated by TCRdb to 2017 to 2018). Background on the whole study: Peripheral blood was collected at initial diagnosis, prior to any treatment. To explore V-J signatures that distinguish ophthalmopathy from hyperthyroidism, a discovery set of 95 to 100 patients was enrolled, made up of more than 40 with ophthalmopathy and under 65 with stable hyperthyroidism. Following sample collection, hyperthyroidism patients were given methimazole at a starting dose of 30 mg daily, and ophthalmopathy patients were given high-dose intravenous methylprednisolone. T-cell repertoires of thyroid tissue and blood were compared in 5 or 6 hyperthyroidism patients. In total, over 130 blood samples were TCR-sequenced: approximately 42 ophthalmopathy, under 80 hyperthyroidism and approximately 17 hyperthyroidism-to-ophthalmopathy patients. The independent validation cohort included about 19 hyperthyroidism patients plus 17 patients who later progressed from hyperthyroidism to ophthalmopathy. The study used signatures of the TCR beta repertoire to tell Graves' ophthalmopathy apart from Graves' hyperthyroidism and to predict which patients would progress to ophthalmopathy. The 100 discovery patients were randomly split 7:3 into training and test sets. Overall study results and their limits: In cross-validation, the 13-signature model distinguished ophthalmopathy from stable hyperthyroidism with around 90% sensitivity and over 81% specificity, while in the test set the corresponding values were approximately 79% and 70%. In validation, the model predicted ophthalmopathy progression with more than 70% sensitivity and roughly 78% specificity; some 13 predicted patients were CT-confirmed with GO in a median of about 7.1 months. Most of the expanded thyroid clonotypes with a frequency above 0.001 were also detected in blood, and it was suggested that the thyroid immune response may be reflected by blood repertoires. No statistical method was used to predetermine the sample size, and group allocation was not hidden from the investigators.

V is pared back by 0 bases and J by 3 bases, with 12 bases lying between the germline termini. From the germline V gene (reference sequence), CDR1 is LNHNV and CDR2 is YYDKDF. The CDR3 goes from the cysteine to the phenylalanine over 16 residues. Only the CDR3 region is kept as DNA, spanning 48 bases read in frame from base 1. The ophthalmopathy patients had moderately to severely active disease, with a Clinical Activity Score of 3 or higher, a NOSPECS grade of 4 or higher, and a disease duration of less than 3 months. Patients with other autoimmune diseases, uncontrolled infections, pregnancy or lactation were excluded. Diagnosis was based on clinical symptoms, serum thyroxine, TRAb, thyroid ultrasound and orbital computed tomography. PBMCs were isolated from about 10 ml of fresh peripheral blood by Ficoll-Paque density gradient centrifugation. Trizol reagent was used to extract the total RNA, and its quality was then checked on an Agilent 2100 Bioanalyzer.

This clonotype was detected many times. The antigen it recognizes is unknown. The sample holds no much larger clone one base away, and base qualities are not on file. TCR beta CDR3 regions were amplified from RNA transcripts for repertoire sequencing. The first round was an RT-PCR using HTBI primers with the Qiagen OneStep RT-PCR kit, and this first round was followed by a second-round multiplex PCR, then size selection and purification. Sequencing of the libraries was carried out on an Illumina HiSeq2000 in paired-end mode with 100 bp reads. As for how the authors treated the data: SOAPnuke was used to process the reads, removing any read that contained adapters or uncalled bases, had a mean Phred below 15, or lacked an exact match to the constant primer or identifier. COPE v1.2.5 was used to merge high-quality paired reads. Clonotypes were defined as unique nucleotide sequences and were aligned to IMGT TRB V, D and J references using MiTCR v1.1. The analysis was limited to V-J combinations with a frequency above 0.0001, which together covered 99.2% of repertoires. A TCR clonal expansion and chaos score per V-J combination was defined as the ratio of F50 clonal expansion to chaos observed in the TCRdist matrix. Features were reduced by Welch's t-statistics and random forest to more than 10 V-J combinations, which fed a naive Bayes classifier. Thyroid-blood repertoire similarity was quantified with the Morisita-Horn index. TCRdb reprocessing: public reads trimmed at Q25 with fastp, clones called with MiXCR, in-frame beta chains kept. Rows matching on CDR3 protein sequence are summarized as one entry with the most common DNA and genes. TCRdb assigned the V and J calls; the authors' analysis was not used. This sample lists 150,000 or so distinct CDR3 sequences; under 45% were detected once. The leading ten clones occupy 7.5% to 10% of the sample.

The receptor chain draws on TRBV15 and TRBJ2-1; a tentative D call is TRBD2 (6 bases match). The specimen was peripheral blood. The sequence was collected from a man aged 25-45 years with Graves' ophthalmopathy. Donor details come from another sample of the same person, matched by shared clones. The DNA reads TGTGCCACCAGCAGAGAGGCACCGGGAGACTACAATGAGCAGTTCTTC. It encodes CATSREAPGDYNEQFF.